This TCR beta chain appears in the sequencing data of a study of identical twins. The CDR3 has 15 amino acids. The V segment lost 8 bases and the J segment 5 bases; nucleotides outside the gene matches: 6. Germline V lookup: CDR1 SGHTA, CDR2 FQGNSA. TCRdb re-derived calls from the 5' RACE reads in MiXCR, one entry per CDR3 protein. This sample has 1,800,000 or so distinct CDR3 sequences; under 35% occur once, and the top ten carry around 0.25%. The sequence came from a newborn girl in good health. What was sequenced was cord blood. The V and J genes are TRBV7-2 and TRBJ1-6; 10 bases agree with TRBD1. The CDR3 protein is CASGDRGRNNSPLHF. CDR3 in DNA: TGTGCCAGCGGGGACAGGGGAAGGAATAATTCACCCCTCCACTTT.